The 4 T cell receptor beta chains listed next were all sequenced from one sample in a study of PD-L1 blockade in urothelial cancer. Some clones are missing from TCRdb's copy, which holds only in-frame ones; the method was immunoSEQ multiplex PCR. The sample has about 91,000 clones; less than 90% are singletons. Regarding time point: peripheral blood 6 weeks after treatment start. The sample here was PBMCs, taken around atezolizumab (anti-PD-L1) treatment. These receptors were obtained from a man between 65 and 85 years old with urothelial cancer.

This chain joins TRBV6-1 and TRBJ2-7; possibly TRBD1 for D (6 bases). Germline loops: CDR1 MNHNS, CDR2 SASEGT. The ends were cut back, 5 bases at V and 1 base at J, with 9 bases in the middle. CDR3 length: 13 amino acids. CDR3 region: CASSSGHSYEQYF. The DNA of the CDR3 is TGTGCCAGCAGTTCGGGACATTCCTACGAGCAGTACTTC.

This chain joins TRBV30 and TRBJ1-2; 9 nucleotides align to TRBD1. CDR1 and CDR2 from the germline V gene are GTSNPN and SVGIG (reference sequence). The CDR3 spans 16 residues. V gave up 0 bases and J gave up 0 bases; unmatched junction bases: 5. The CDR3 reads CAWSVQDRGANYGYTF. CDR3 coding DNA: TGTGCCTGGAGTGTACAGGACAGGGGAGCTAACTATGGCTACACCTTC.

V and J are TRBV5-1 and TRBJ1-1; D gene uncertain. The CDR3 spans 13 residues. V lost 6 bases to trimming and J lost 2 bases, with 11 bases between them. Looked up from germline, CDR1 is SGHRS and CDR2 is YFSETQ. For the CDR3, the DNA is TGCGCCAGCAAATATGAGGGTAACACTGAAGCTTTCTTT. It encodes CASKYEGNTEAFF.

The chain links TRBV27 to TRBJ1-1; D is unclear. Deletions cut 3 bases from V and 1 base from J, with 9 bases between. The CDR3 contains 14 residues. The germline V gene has CDR1 MNHEY and CDR2 SMNVEV (reference sequence). Here the CDR3 reads CASSFTAANTEAFF. The CDR3, as DNA: TGTGCCAGCAGTTTCACAGCCGCGAACACTGAAGCTTTCTTT.